The 24 T cell receptor beta chains presented below share a single source sample, sequenced in a study of CXCR3-negative and CXCR3-positive naive CD8 T cells (dated by TCRdb to between 2019 and 2020). The sequencing machine was a NextSeq 550. The Human TCR Profiling Kit (MiLaboratory) was used to prepare UMI-labeled 5' RACE TRB cDNA libraries. Reads reprocessed by TCRdb are summarized as one entry per CDR3 protein sequence, and DNA is absent. This sample's records show 20,000 to 25,000 distinct CDR3 sequences. The top ten clones comprise more than 15% of the sample. What was sequenced was memory CD8+ T cells from blood. Interpreted using the paper, the cell subset or site label stands for: conventional CD8+ memory T cells (TMEM), sorted as controls. The origin of the receptors is a human donor in good health. Some clones in this sample may be carry-over from other donors' samples.

The gene calls are TRBV20-1 and TRBJ2-1; TCRdb selects TRBD1, and the lack of DNA leaves this call unchecked. The CDR3 is 15 residues long. Germline V gives CDR1 DFQATT, CDR2 SNEGSKA (reference sequence). CDR3: CSARGAGREYNEQFF.

The chain carries TRBV7-9 and TRBJ2-7; TCRdb indicates TRBD1, and absent DNA this call remains unverified. CDR1 is SEHNR, CDR2 FQNEAQ, per germline (reference sequence). This CDR3 spans 14 amino acids. The chain's CDR3 is CASSAGTGQFEQYF.

The chain combines TRBV29-1 with TRBJ2-7; the TRBD1 assignment by TCRdb is unverifiable without DNA. Per germline, CDR1 SQVTM and CDR2 ANQGSEA. This CDR3 is built from 12 residues. This CDR3 reads CSVLSGGYEQYF.

The rearrangement links TRBV7-9 to TRBJ1-2. The CDR3 is made up of 13 amino acids. Germline CDR1 reads SEHNR; CDR2 reads FQNEAQ (reference sequence). This chain's CDR3 is CASSLGLSYGYTF.

CDR3 amino acids: CASSLARDYTEAFF. V gene TRBV7-2 combines with J gene TRBJ1-1. The CDR3 has 14 residues. Germline V gene lookup returns CDR1 SGHTA and CDR2 FQGNSA.

This sequence joins TRBV4-3 and TRBJ1-1. This CDR3 spans 14 amino acids. From germline, CDR1 is LGHNA and CDR2 YSLEER. The CDR3 region is CASSKSLEGTEAFF.

The chain joins TRBV30 to TRBJ1-4. This CDR3 contains 14 residues. The germline CDR1 and CDR2 sequences are GTSNPN and SVGIG (reference sequence). CDR3 amino acids: CAWSVQVEEEKLFF.

Here the CDR3 reads CASSLAGSPGQPQHF. V usage is TRBV7-9 and J usage is TRBJ1-5; no DNA is available, so the TRBD1 call from TCRdb remains unchecked. CDR1 is SEHNR and CDR2 is FQNEAQ in the germline V gene (reference sequence). CDR3 size: 15 residues.

The chain combines TRBV6-2 or TRBV6-3 with TRBJ2-1; with no DNA, the TCRdb D assignment of TRBD2 cannot be verified. The CDR3 has 15 residues. Per the germline V gene, CDR1 is MNHEY and CDR2 is SVGEGT. The CDR3 sequence is CASSYESGGYNEQFF.

This CDR3 is CSVVSGSYNEQFF. This chain links TRBV29-1 with TRBJ2-1. The CDR3 has 13 amino acids. Germline V lookup: CDR1 SQVTM, CDR2 ANQGSEA.

This rearrangement joins TRBV27 to TRBJ2-1; TCRdb returns TRBD2, unconfirmable since there is no DNA. Germline lookup yields CDR1 MNHEY and CDR2 SMNVEV (reference sequence). This CDR3 has 16 residues. The chain's CDR3 is CASSFGGLASVNEQFF.

This rearrangement joins TRBV27 to TRBJ1-1; TCRdb indicates TRBD1, and absent DNA this call remains unverified. The length of the CDR3 is 14 residues. Germline-derived CDR1 and CDR2 are MNHEY and SMNVEV (reference sequence). The CDR3 loop is CASSPVGENTEAFF.

This chain joins TRBV6-2 or TRBV6-3 and TRBJ1-2; there is no DNA to check the TCRdb D call of TRBD1. This CDR3 is 14 amino acids long. CDR1 and CDR2 from the germline V gene are MNHEY and SVGEGT. This chain's CDR3 is CASSSGTLNYGYTF.

The chain couples TRBV12-3 or TRBV12-4 to TRBJ2-7; TCRdb outputs TRBD1, but without DNA this stays unchecked. CDR3 length: 16 residues. CDR3 sequence: CASSSAPGGEVYEQYF.

In terms of frequency, this clonotype is large (0.1 to 1%). This chain links TRBV9 with TRBJ2-1; with no DNA, the TCRdb D assignment of TRBD2 cannot be verified. Germline V lookup: CDR1 SGDLS, CDR2 YYNGEE. The CDR3 loop spans 15 amino acids. CDR3 residues: CASSSQAGGHNEQFF.

The chain recombines TRBV7-6 with TRBJ2-2; the TRBD1 assignment by TCRdb is unverifiable without DNA. This CDR3 has 17 amino acids. From germline, CDR1 is SGHVS and CDR2 FNYEAQ. CDR3 in amino acids: CASSLVGAGGATGELFF.

The chain couples TRBV29-1 to TRBJ2-5; the TCRdb call, TRBD2, lacks DNA for checking. The germline CDR1 and CDR2 sequences are SQVTM and ANQGSEA. This CDR3 spans 12 amino acids. The CDR3 here is CSVDGGEETQYF.

V is TRBV6-2 or TRBV6-3 and J is TRBJ2-2. CDR1 is MNHEY, CDR2 SVGEGT, per germline. CDR3 length equals 14 residues. CDR3 amino acids: CASSYRDDTGELFF.

The chain employs TRBV28 and TRBJ1-5. There are 15 residues in the CDR3. CDR1 is MDHEN, CDR2 SYDVKM, per germline. CDR3 sequence reads: CASSLLVNSNQPQHF.

This chain joins TRBV2 and TRBJ2-7; the D gene TCRdb calls, TRBD2, cannot be checked with no DNA. Germline V CDR1 and CDR2: SNHLY, FYNNEI. The CDR3 loop spans 15 amino acids. CDR3 sequence reads: CASSEGRDLTYEQYF.

V is TRBV4-2 and J is TRBJ1-5; TCRdb's D call of TRBD1 is untestable without DNA. CDR1 and CDR2 from the germline V gene are LGHNA and YNFKEQ. This CDR3 has 17 amino acids. The CDR3 loop reads CASSQDPGGGGNQPQHF.

V usage is TRBV7-8 and J usage is TRBJ1-2; TCRdb outputs TRBD1, but without DNA this stays unchecked. Per the germline V gene, CDR1 is SGHVS and CDR2 is FQNEAQ. There are 13 residues in the CDR3. The CDR3 reads CASRHTGDYGYTF.

The CDR3 loop reads CATSPRPSTFTDTQYF. V and J are TRBV15 and TRBJ2-3; TCRdb names TRBD1, which stays unverified in the absence of DNA. Germline V CDR1 and CDR2: LNHNV, YYDKDF (reference sequence). The CDR3 loop spans 16 amino acids.

The chain combines TRBV29-1 with TRBJ2-3; the TRBD1 assignment by TCRdb is unverifiable without DNA. The CDR3 is made up of 16 amino acids. CDR1 and CDR2 from the germline V gene are SQVTM and ANQGSEA. This CDR3 reads CSVSAGIIDTTDTQYF.